This T cell receptor (beta chain) was recovered during a study of cytomegalovirus exposure and HLA in healthy donors. Regarding the study as a whole: Immune exposure data for these donors was limited to CMV serostatus.

In regard to this clone: Its antigen is currently unknown.

The PCR made use of 60 Vbeta and 13 Jbeta primers. The method was immunoSEQ multiplex PCR; TCRdb's version includes in-frame clones alone and lacks a portion of them. The sample carries more than 100,000 clones, around 80% recorded once. This CDR3 region has 14 residues. The V gene's germline CDR1 is SNHLY and CDR2 FYNNEI. V gave up 7 bases and J gave up 4 bases, with 14 bases separating them. The sequencing sample was made of PBMCs. The sequence derives from a middle-aged woman in good health and CMV-seropositive. The chain is built from TRBV2 and TRBJ1-5; D might be TRBD1 (5 bases). CDR3 sequence: CASNLGQGNQPQHF. CDR3 DNA sequence: TGTGCCAGCAATTTGGGCCAGGGTAATCAGCCCCAGCATTTT.